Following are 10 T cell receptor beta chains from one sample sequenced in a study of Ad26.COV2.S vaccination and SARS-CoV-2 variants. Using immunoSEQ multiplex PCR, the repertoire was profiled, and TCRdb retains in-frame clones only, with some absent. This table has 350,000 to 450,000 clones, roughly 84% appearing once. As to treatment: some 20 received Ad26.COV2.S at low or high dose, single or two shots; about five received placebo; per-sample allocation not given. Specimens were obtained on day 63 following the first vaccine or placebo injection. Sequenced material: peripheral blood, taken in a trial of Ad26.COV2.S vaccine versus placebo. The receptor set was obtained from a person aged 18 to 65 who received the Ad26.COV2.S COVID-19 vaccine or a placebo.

CDR3: CASSPLTGTGGASGYTF. CDR3 DNA sequence: TGTGCCAGCAGCCCATTGACCGGGACAGGGGGCGCATCAGGCTACACCTTC. The V call is TRBV3-1 (or the pseudogene TRBV3-2), the J call TRBJ1-2; TRBD1 agrees at 12 bases. Germline V gene lookup returns CDR1 LGHDT and CDR2 YNNKEL (reference sequence). This CDR3 comprises 17 residues. Trimming took 4 bases from V and 8 from J; bases not matched to a gene: 14.

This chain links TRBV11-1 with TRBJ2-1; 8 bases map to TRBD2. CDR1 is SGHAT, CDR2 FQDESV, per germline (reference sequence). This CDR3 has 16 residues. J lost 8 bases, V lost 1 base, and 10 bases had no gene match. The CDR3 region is CASSLVGGAGLHEQFF. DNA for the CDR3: TGTGCCAGCAGCTTAGTCGGGGGGGCCGGGCTACATGAGCAGTTCTTC.

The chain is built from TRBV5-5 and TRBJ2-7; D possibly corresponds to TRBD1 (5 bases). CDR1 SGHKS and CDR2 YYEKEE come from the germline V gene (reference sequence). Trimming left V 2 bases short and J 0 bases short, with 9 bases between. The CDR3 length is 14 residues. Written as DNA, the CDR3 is TGTGCCAGCAGCTTAGACAGCCACTCCTACGAGCAGTACTTC. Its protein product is CASSLDSHSYEQYF.

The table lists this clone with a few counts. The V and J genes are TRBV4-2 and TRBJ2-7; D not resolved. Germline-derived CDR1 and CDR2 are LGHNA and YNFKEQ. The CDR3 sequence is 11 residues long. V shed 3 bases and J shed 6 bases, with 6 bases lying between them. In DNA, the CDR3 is TGTGCCAGCAGCCACGGCCTCGAGCAGTACTTC. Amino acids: CASSHGLEQYF.

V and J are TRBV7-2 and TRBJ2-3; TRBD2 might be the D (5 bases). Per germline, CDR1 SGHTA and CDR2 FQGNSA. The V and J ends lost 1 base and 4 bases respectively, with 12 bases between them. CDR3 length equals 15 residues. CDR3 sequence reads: CASSLGSGSPDTQYF. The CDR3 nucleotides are TGTGCCAGCAGCTTAGGGAGTGGGAGCCCAGATACGCAGTATTTT.

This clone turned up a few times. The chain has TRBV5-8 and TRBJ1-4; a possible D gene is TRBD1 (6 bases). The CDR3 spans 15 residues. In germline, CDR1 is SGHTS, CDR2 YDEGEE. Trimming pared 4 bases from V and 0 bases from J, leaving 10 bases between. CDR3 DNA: TGTGCCAGCAGCCGCAACAGGGCAACTAATGAAAAACTGTTTTTT. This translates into CASSRNRATNEKLFF.

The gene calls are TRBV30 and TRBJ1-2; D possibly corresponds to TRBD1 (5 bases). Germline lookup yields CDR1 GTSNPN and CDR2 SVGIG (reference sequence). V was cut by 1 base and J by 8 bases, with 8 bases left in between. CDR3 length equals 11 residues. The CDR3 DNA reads TGTGCCTGGAGTGGAGGGGAAGGCTACACCTTC. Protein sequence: CAWSGGEGYTF.

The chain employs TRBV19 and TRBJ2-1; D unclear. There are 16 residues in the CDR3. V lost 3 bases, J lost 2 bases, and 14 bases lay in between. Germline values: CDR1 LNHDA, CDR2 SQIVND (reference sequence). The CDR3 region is CASSIDRTQAYNEQFF. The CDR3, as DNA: TGTGCCAGTAGTATCGATAGGACGCAGGCCTACAATGAGCAGTTCTTC.

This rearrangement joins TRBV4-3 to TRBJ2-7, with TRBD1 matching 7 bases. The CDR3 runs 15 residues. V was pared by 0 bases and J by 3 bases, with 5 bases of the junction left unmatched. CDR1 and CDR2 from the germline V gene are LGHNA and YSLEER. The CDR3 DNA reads TGCGCCAGCAGCCAAGACGCAGGGGGTCGCTACGAGCAGTACTTC. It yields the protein CASSQDAGGRYEQYF.

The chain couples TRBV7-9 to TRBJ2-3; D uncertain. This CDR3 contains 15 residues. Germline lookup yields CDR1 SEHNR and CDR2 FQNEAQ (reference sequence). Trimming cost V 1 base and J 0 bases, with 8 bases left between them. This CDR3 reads CASSLGRGSTDTQYF. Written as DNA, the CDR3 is TGTGCCAGCAGCTTAGGTCGCGGCAGCACAGATACGCAGTATTTT.